This T cell receptor beta chain was recovered during a study of cytomegalovirus exposure and HLA in healthy donors. Overall study: Among roughly 180 million T cells, an earlier analysis found around 100 million unique TCR beta sequences.

The CDR3 contains 15 residues. From germline, CDR1 is MRHNA and CDR2 SNTAGT. The V end was cut by 3 bases, the J end by 0 bases, with 11 bases between. For this clone: Its antigen is unknown.

Amplification used 60 Vbeta primers and 13 Jbeta primers. TCRdb keeps only in-frame clones here, not all; method: immunoSEQ multiplex PCR. The table lists 75,000 to 100,000 clones, 55% to 75% of them singletons, with around 3.5% in the top ten. Findings and caveats of the study: When a later analysis compared HLA-associated TCR beta chains with equally common others, the HLA-associated chains turned out to be more clonally expanded and to have lower generation probabilities. Reportedly, cytomegalovirus status was diagnosed with high sensitivity and specificity.

The specimen was PBMCs. The receptor comes from a man between 60 and 75 years old in good health and CMV-seronegative. V is TRBV6-4 and J is TRBJ1-2, with TRBD1 as a possible D gene (6 bases). CDR3 in amino acids: CASSEKQGPNYGYTF. The CDR3 nucleotides read TGTGCCAGCAGTGAGAAACAGGGACCTAACTATGGCTACACCTTC.